This T cell receptor beta chain originates from a study of cytomegalovirus exposure and HLA in healthy donors (TCRdb year 2017). Broadly, across the study: In an earlier analysis of 587 of the donors, about 270 Gb of sequence data and 117 million unique TCR beta sequences from 180 million or so T cells were reported. An early release that covered about 640 HLA-typed donors contained approximately 300 gigabases of sequencing data and some 87 million unique TCR sequences. The genetic ancestry cluster associated with self-reported Caucasian donors included around 76% of the 398 genotyped donors. The study aimed to test whether signatures of past pathogen exposure could be identified by cataloging public T cell receptors. The study profiled the T cell repertoires of about 640 subjects by immunosequencing and related them to cytomegalovirus serostatus. In addition to the first cohort of around 670 subjects, a separate validation cohort of 130 or so different subjects was used. To predict cytomegalovirus infection status, the study brought together high-throughput TCR immunosequencing, statistical association of individual TCRs with disease status, and machine learning. To study patterns of TCR occurrence, a later analysis re-analyzed previously published TCR beta repertoires from 650 to 750 donors and added high-resolution HLA genotyping. Rather than using new phenotypic data, the later analysis identified candidate immune exposures from TCR beta sequences and from how often those sequences occurred across donors. To decide whether each TCR beta V gene segment behaved as functional or pseudogenic, an earlier analysis of several hundred of the donors relied on high-throughput TCR beta sequencing. Donor age, sex, ethnicity and CMV serostatus were collected together with the repertoire data. A later genetic analysis used genome-wide SNP genotypes for about 55% of the 666 donors, treating that subset as a discovery cohort. All discovery cohort repertoires had been generated using a single sequencing platform. HLA typing covered class I and class II loci at four-digit resolution. The number of donors typed differed by locus, with roughly 629-640 for A, B, C, DRB1 and DQB1, about 500 for DQA1, nearly 610 for DPA1, and 400 to 490 for DPB1. Several DR-DQ haplotypes were handled as single units for association and clustering because linkage in the cohort was strong. On average, roughly 240,000 unique TCR beta nucleotide sequences were sequenced per donor among a few hundred genotyped donors of the cohort, with roughly 18% of those sequences being non-productive.

This clone was counted only a few times. The clone's antigen remains unknown. Qualities for individual bases were not recorded, and no much larger clone is one base off. What the work shows at the level of the full study, not this receptor alone: In a later analysis, HLA-associated TCR beta chains were found to be more clonally expanded and to have lower generation probabilities than equally common non-associated chains. Most TCR sequences were seen in very few donors, while some public TCRs were found in many individuals. In a later analysis, the rate of TCR association differed among HLA loci, with DRB1 alleles having the most associated TCRs and HLA-C alleles having the fewest. Specific HLA alleles were associated with about 17,000 TCR beta sequences at a false discovery rate of 0.05 in a later analysis. A further reported finding was that TCR beta sequences accurately predicted the HLA-A and HLA-B alleles for most subjects in the first cohort. Correlated functional status among segregating V segments might reflect linkage disequilibrium, but an unknown experimental factor could not be ruled out. A total of roughly 160 TCR beta chains were listed by the study as associated with cytomegalovirus. Immune exposure information for the cohort was limited to CMV serostatus. Because some donors lacked HLA typing at each locus, the association tests relied only on the typed subset. Only TCR beta chains were sequenced in this cohort, and the absence of alpha or paired-chain data limited detectable features. An association between a missense DCLRE1C variant and V-gene and J-gene trimming of TCR beta chains was found in a later genetic analysis and replicated in an independent cohort. According to the authors, the approach could potentially be generalized to other disease states and immunological phenotypes. Broadly in line with IMGT annotations, most TCR beta V segments showed up in productive rearrangements about 90% or about 30% of the time in an earlier analysis of 450 to 600 of the donors. Most CMV-associated TCR beta chains appeared to be HLA-restricted in a later analysis, and the HLA associations seemed to be driven largely by CMV exposure. Several of the top co-occurrence clusters appeared to be linked to parvovirus B19, influenza, CMV and Epstein-Barr virus, according to a later analysis. Presence/absence analyses assumed roughly uniform sequencing depth across donors, an assumption that may not hold. A cluster of highly shared sequence variants was judged likely to represent a technical artifact of the sequencing pipeline. According to a later genetic analysis, donors in an Asian-associated ancestry cluster had fewer N-insertions in productive TCRs than the roughly 700-donor mean. Because the 87-base-pair reads could not distinguish some IMGT-functional V segments, including TRBV6-2 and TRBV6-3, those segments were excluded. A few of the identified cytomegalovirus-associated TCR beta chains were confirmed in vitro to be specific for cytomegalovirus antigens. The classifier was reported to diagnose cytomegalovirus status with high specificity and sensitivity in both the original cohort and the validation cohort. When HLA alleles, especially DR and DQ, strongly co-occurred, TCR associations were difficult to assign to individual alleles. Over 15 rarely observed V segments, including chromosome 9 orphons, were excluded from the earlier analysis of almost 600 of the donors because counts were too low.

The cohort consisted of 650 to 700 healthy bone marrow donors. Cohort members were all nominally healthy when sampled, although unrecorded immune exposures were likely present. The donor was CMV seronegative and belonged to the group of over 350 seronegative cohort members. A peripheral blood sample was collected from each donor, and TCR beta sequencing was performed on peripheral blood mononuclear cells. Genomic DNA was extracted from the blood cell samples with the Qiagen DNeasy Blood Extraction Kit. Reading from cysteine to phenylalanine, the CDR3 counts 14 amino acids. Just CDR3 DNA is preserved here, 42 bases in frame from base 1. V is cut by 5 bases and J by 1 base, and the space between the germline ends is 11 bases. CDR1 and CDR2, per the germline V gene, are SGHTA and FQGNSA. Libraries were constructed by the immunoSEQ multiplex PCR assay. The multiplex PCR relied on a mix of 60 forward primers for TCR Vbeta segments and 13 reverse primers for TCR Jbeta segments. The CDR3 region of rearranged TCR beta genes was amplified from genomic DNA by a multiplex PCR assay. Amplified TCR beta libraries were sequenced as 87-base-pair reads on the Illumina HiSeq System. As for the authors' bioinformatics: A later analysis tallied around 82 million unique TCR beta chains across the 610 or so repertoires, and around 10 million of those chains were shared by two or more donors. Raw reads were error-corrected and collapsed into unique sequences by a nearest-neighbor algorithm in which closely related sequences were merged to remove PCR and sequencing errors. CDR3 sequences were aligned to IMGT reference sequences to assign V, D and J gene segments. For a sequence to be retained, a match of at least six nucleotides to both a V gene segment and a J gene segment was required. A rearrangement was called productive if the CDR3 had no stop codons and remained in frame with V and J, and every other rearrangement was called non-productive. Following IMGT convention, CDR3 was defined as the stretch from the second conserved V-encoded cysteine up to the conserved J-encoded phenylalanine. The earlier analysis of 500 to 750 of the donors excluded any sequence lacking an unambiguous match to a single V gene segment. An earlier analysis of almost 600 of the donors classified V segments as functional when productive rearrangements were above 56.7% and as segregating when the standard deviation between donors was above 5%. A statistical classification framework was developed to diagnose cytomegalovirus status using the catalog of TCR beta chain sequences. V and J gene assignment, in a later analysis, came from comparing TCR nucleotide sequences with IMGT/GENE-DB human TR gene sequences. In a later analysis, CDR3 sequences and most-parsimonious VDJ recombination scenarios were assigned using the TCRdist pipeline. In a later analysis, every TCR beta chain was defined by the combination of its CDR3 amino acid sequence and its V-gene family, and reads without a unique V-gene family were dropped. As a way to deal with suspected cross-contamination and a sequencing artifact, a later analysis dropped under 600 nucleotide sequences that were highly shared and had low generation probability. In a later analysis, a clonal expansion index for each public chain was calculated from normalized within-repertoire ranks of inferred template counts. Generation probabilities in a later analysis came from a VDJ recombination model fitted to out-of-frame rearrangements, and those results were checked against IGoR. In a later analysis, hypergeometric tests were used to score TCR-TCR, TCR-HLA and TCR-CMV co-occurrence, with a repertoire-size bias correction applied to TCR pairs. In a later analysis, false discovery rates were estimated by permuting HLA or CMV assignments 20 times. A later analysis grouped co-occurring TCRs with DBSCAN, adding TCRdist sequence similarity when clustering within HLA-allele-positive subsets. For co-occurrence clustering, repertoires with fewer than 30,000 or more than 120,000 public chains were excluded, along with five repertoires with anomalous nucleotide sharing. TCRdb limited this immuneACCESS table to in-frame rearrangements with V and J called. A share of clones is missing; checked studies link under half to unresolved V genes, and the rest is unexplained. V and J calls plus clone size are reproduced from that table; the DNA served to infer D and trimming. In all, the sample holds 130,000 or so clones, and 81% of those were seen once. Less than 2.5% of the sample rests with the top ten.

Material: PBMCs. The receptor's source is a woman in her thirties or forties in good health and CMV-seronegative. This chain joins TRBV7-2 to TRBJ2-5, and possibly TRBD1, on 5 matching bases. The bases are TGTGCCAGCAGCGCAAGACAGATCCAAGAGACCCAGTACTTC. It is translated as CASSARQIQETQYF.